A selection of T cell receptor beta chains follows, all from one sample in a study of a mutant IDH1 vaccine in newly diagnosed glioma. The assay was immunoSEQ multiplex PCR, and TCRdb's table has in-frame clones only and misses some. This table holds 75,000 to 100,000 clones, approximately 80% found once. The starting material was PBMCs, obtained from a glioma patient treated with radiotherapy, temozolomide or both. The receptors come from a man between 40 and 49 years old with glioma. Some clones in this sample may be carry-over from other donors' samples. The CDR3 runs from the conserved cysteine through the conserved F or W. Each record gives: D gene, clone size, J gene, V gene, CDR3 DNA, CDR3 protein. The D gene is left open where the match is weak. Clone size is stated in some rows and not others, as once, few, many or a class when expanded.

D gene: .; clone size: .; J gene: TRBJ1-2; V gene: TRBV6-5; CDR3 DNA: TGTGCCAGCAGTTCCTTCCTAGGGGATGGCTACACCTTC; CDR3 protein: CASSSFLGDGYTF
D gene: .; clone size: .; J gene: TRBJ1-2; V gene: TRBV9; CDR3 DNA: TGTGCCAGCAGCGCAGGACTTTGGGGAACTAACTATGGCTACACCTTC; CDR3 protein: CASSAGLWGTNYGYTF
D gene: .; clone size: once; J gene: TRBJ1-1; V gene: TRBV6-4; CDR3 DNA: TGTGCCAGCAGTGACTCACGGAACACTGAAGCTTTCTTT; CDR3 protein: CASSDSRNTEAFF
D gene: .; clone size: few; J gene: TRBJ1-1; V gene: TRBV7-9; CDR3 DNA: TGTGCCAGCAGCTTAAAGGGGTTTGAAGCTTTCTTT; CDR3 protein: CASSLKGFEAFF
D gene: TRBD2; clone size: .; J gene: TRBJ2-5; V gene: TRBV27; CDR3 DNA: TGTGCCAGCAGCCAACTGACTAGCGGGGGTCCGGAGACCCAGTACTTC; CDR3 protein: CASSQLTSGGPETQYF
D gene: .; clone size: .; J gene: TRBJ2-2; V gene: TRBV5-1; CDR3 DNA: TGCGCCAGCAGCTTGTTTGGTGATGCGGGGGCCGGTACCGGGGAGCTGTTTTTT; CDR3 protein: CASSLFGDAGAGTGELFF
D gene: .; clone size: .; J gene: TRBJ2-7; V gene: TRBV10-1; CDR3 DNA: TGCGCCAGCAGTGACGCCGGGACGGCCCGCTACGAGCAGTACTTC; CDR3 protein: CASSDAGTARYEQYF
D gene: .; clone size: few; J gene: TRBJ1-1; V gene: TRBV30; CDR3 DNA: TGTGCCTGGAGTGTACGGTCTTGGGGGGAGAGGAACACTGAAGCTTTCTTT; CDR3 protein: CAWSVRSWGERNTEAFF
D gene: .; clone size: .; J gene: TRBJ2-1; V gene: TRBV7-9; CDR3 DNA: TGTGCCAGCAGCTTTGCCGGGAGCTCCTACAATGAGCAGTTCTTC; CDR3 protein: CASSFAGSSYNEQFF
D gene: .; clone size: .; J gene: TRBJ2-1; V gene: TRBV30; CDR3 DNA: TGTGCCTGGAGCCCGGGGGATGAGCAGTTCTTC; CDR3 protein: CAWSPGDEQFF
D gene: .; clone size: .; J gene: TRBJ2-1; V gene: TRBV29-1; CDR3 DNA: TGCAGCGTTGATTCTCCAGGGTGGGACAATGAGCAGTTCTTC; CDR3 protein: CSVDSPGWDNEQFF
D gene: .; clone size: .; J gene: TRBJ1-2; V gene: TRBV4-1; CDR3 DNA: TGCGCCAGCAGCCCTCCTTCAGCCTATGGCTACACCTTC; CDR3 protein: CASSPPSAYGYTF